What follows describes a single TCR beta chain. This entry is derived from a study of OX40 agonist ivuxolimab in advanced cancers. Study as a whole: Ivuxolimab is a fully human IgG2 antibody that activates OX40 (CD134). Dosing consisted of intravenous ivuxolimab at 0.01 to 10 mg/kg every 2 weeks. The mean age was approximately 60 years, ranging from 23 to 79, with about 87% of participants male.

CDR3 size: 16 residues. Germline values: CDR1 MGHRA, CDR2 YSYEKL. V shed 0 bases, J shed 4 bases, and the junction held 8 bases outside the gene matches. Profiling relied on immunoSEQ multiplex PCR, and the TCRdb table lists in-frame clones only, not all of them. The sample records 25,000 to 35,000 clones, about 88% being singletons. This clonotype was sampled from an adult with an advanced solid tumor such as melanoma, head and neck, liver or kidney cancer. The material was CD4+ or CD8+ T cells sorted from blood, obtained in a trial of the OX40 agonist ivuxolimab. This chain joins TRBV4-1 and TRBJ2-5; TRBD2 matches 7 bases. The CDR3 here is CASSQEWVWGGETQYF. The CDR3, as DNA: TGCGCCAGCAGCCAAGAGTGGGTATGGGGGGGAGAGACCCAGTACTTC.